This note documents a single T cell receptor beta chain sequence. The antigen remains undetermined. This specimen belongs to a study of cytomegalovirus exposure and HLA in healthy donors. In germline, CDR1 is MNHEY, CDR2 SMNVEV (reference sequence). CDR3 size: 16 residues. V trimming: 7 bases; J trimming: 2 bases; junction bases outside the gene matches: 8. The donors were part of the validation cohort of 120 subjects. That cohort was separate from the first cohort, which comprised under 700 subjects. Produced via immunoSEQ multiplex PCR; TCRdb's table is partial and in-frame only. Seen here are around 160,000 clones, 88% observed once, and the top ten hold approximately 3%. Study-level points and caveats: The tendency of first-cohort TCR clusters to co-occur in the roughly 130 validation repertoires emerged from a later analysis. Many donors carried some public TCRs, although rarity characterized most TCR sequences. The investigators catalogued 150 or so TCR beta chains as cytomegalovirus-associated.

Sequencing was performed on PBMCs. This TCR was sampled from a man younger than 35 in good health and CMV-seronegative. The V call is TRBV27, the J call TRBJ2-2; the match to TRBD1 covers 9 bases. CDR3 amino acids: CASTRDRDQNTGELFF. DNA of the CDR3: TGTGCCAGCACCCGGGACAGGGATCAAAACACCGGGGAGCTGTTTTTT.